This section outlines one T cell receptor beta chain sequence together with its context. TCRdb keeps only in-frame clones here, not all; method: immunoSEQ multiplex PCR. Of approximately 58,000 clones detected, about 96% appear once; the ten largest clones hold around 0.078%. These data originate in a study of T cells after somatic rescue of genetic block. Germline-derived CDR1 and CDR2 are LNHDA and SQIVND (reference sequence). CDR3 length: 15 amino acids. V was pared by 3 bases and J by 0 bases, with 11 bases between. This receptor was taken from a child in the first two years of life. The chain employs TRBV19 and TRBJ1-1; no firm D call. Sequencing was carried out using peripheral blood mononuclear cells (PBMCs). Here the CDR3 reads CASSITGSLNTEAFF. The DNA for the CDR3 is TGTGCCAGTAGTATCACGGGTTCTTTGAACACTGAAGCTTTCTTT.